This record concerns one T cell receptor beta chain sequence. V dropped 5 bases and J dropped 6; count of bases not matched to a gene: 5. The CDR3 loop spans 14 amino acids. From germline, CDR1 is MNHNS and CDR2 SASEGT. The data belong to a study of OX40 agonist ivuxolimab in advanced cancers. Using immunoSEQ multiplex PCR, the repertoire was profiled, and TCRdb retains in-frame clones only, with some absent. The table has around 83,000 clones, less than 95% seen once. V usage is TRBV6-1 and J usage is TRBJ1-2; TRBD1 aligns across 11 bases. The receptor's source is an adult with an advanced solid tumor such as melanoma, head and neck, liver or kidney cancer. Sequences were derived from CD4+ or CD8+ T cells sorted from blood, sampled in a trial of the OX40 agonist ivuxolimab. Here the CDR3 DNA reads TGTGCCAGCAGTCTCGGGACAGGGGGTCATGGCTACACCTTC. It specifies CASSLGTGGHGYTF.